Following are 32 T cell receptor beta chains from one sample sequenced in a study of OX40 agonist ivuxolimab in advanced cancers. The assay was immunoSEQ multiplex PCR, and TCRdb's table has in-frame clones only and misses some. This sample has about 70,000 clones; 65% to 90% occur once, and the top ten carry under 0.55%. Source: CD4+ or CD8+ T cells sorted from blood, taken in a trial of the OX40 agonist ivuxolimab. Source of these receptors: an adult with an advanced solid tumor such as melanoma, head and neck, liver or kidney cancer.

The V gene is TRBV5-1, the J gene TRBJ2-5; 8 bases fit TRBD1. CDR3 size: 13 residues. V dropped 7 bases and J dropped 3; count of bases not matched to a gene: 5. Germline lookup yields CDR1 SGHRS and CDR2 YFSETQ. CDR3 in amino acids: CASGETGEETQYF. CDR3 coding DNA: TGCGCCAGCGGGGAGACAGGGGAAGAGACCCAGTACTTC.

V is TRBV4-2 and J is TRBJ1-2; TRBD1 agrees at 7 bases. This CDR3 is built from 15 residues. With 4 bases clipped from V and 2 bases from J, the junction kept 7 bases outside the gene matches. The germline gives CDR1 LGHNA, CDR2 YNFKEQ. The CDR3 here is CASSRGLGQNYGYTF. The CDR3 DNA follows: TGTGCCAGCAGCCGAGGACTGGGACAGAACTATGGCTACACCTTC.

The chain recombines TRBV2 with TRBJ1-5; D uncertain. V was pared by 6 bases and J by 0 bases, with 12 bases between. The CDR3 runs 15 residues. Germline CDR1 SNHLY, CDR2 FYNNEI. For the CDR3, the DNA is TGTGCCAGCAGGGCCGAAAGATATAGCAATCAGCCCCAGCATTTT. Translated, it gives CASRAERYSNQPQHF.

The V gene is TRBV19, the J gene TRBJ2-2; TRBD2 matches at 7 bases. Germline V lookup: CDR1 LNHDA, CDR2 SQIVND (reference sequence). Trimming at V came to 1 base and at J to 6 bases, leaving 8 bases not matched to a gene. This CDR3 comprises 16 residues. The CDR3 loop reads CASSIVLRGRAGELFF. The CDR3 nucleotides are TGTGCCAGTAGTATAGTTCTCCGCGGGAGAGCCGGGGAGCTGTTTTTT.

The CDR3 coding sequence is TGTGCCAGCAGCTTACCACAGGGGAGGGGCTACACCTTC. It translates to CASSLPQGRGYTF. The chain is built from TRBV7-6 and TRBJ1-2; TRBD1 agrees at 7 bases. The V segment lost 2 bases and the J segment 8 bases; nucleotides outside the gene matches: 5. Germline V lookup: CDR1 SGHVS, CDR2 FNYEAQ. CDR3 length equals 13 residues.

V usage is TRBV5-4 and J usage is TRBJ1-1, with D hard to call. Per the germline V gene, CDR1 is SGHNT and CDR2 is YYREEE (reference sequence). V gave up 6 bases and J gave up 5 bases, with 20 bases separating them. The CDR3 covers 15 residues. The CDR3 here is CASTTPQRGKTEAFF. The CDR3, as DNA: TGTGCCAGCACCACACCCCAGCGGGGTAAGACTGAAGCTTTCTTT.

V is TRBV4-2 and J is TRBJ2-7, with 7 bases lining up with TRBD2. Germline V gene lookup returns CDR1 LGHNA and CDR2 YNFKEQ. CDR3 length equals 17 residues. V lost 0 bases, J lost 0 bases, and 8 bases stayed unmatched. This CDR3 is CASSQEGEGRGSYEQYF. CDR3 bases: TGTGCCAGCAGCCAAGAGGGGGAGGGACGGGGCTCCTACGAGCAGTACTTC.

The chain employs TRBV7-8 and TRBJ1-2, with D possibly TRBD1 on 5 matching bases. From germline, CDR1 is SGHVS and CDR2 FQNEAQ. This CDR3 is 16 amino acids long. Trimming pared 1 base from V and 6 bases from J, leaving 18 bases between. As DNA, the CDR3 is TGTGCCAGCAGCTTAGATCGGGCAGGGTCGAGAAATGGCTACACCTTC. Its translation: CASSLDRAGSRNGYTF.

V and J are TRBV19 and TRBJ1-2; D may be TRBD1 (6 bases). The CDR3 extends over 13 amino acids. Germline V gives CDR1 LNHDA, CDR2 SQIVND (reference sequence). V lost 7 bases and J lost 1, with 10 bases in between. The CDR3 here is CASNRDNNYGYTF. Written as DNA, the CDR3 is TGTGCCAGTAACAGGGACAATAACTATGGCTACACCTTC.

CDR3 protein: CASSQDRHLGNTIYF. CDR3 nucleotides: TGCGCCAGCAGCCAAGACCGGCACTTGGGAAACACCATATATTTT. J is TRBJ1-3 and V is TRBV4-3; D is unresolved. The germline V gene encodes CDR1 LGHNA and CDR2 YSLEER. The V end lost 0 bases, the J end lost 4 bases, and 10 bases lay between the germline ends. There are 15 residues in the CDR3.

CDR3 in amino acids: CASTGGAGKETQYF. CDR3 in DNA: TGTGCCAGCACGGGGGGGGCGGGAAAAGAGACCCAGTACTTC. The chain joins TRBV6-1 to TRBJ2-5; 8 bases map to TRBD2. Germline V lookup: CDR1 MNHNS, CDR2 SASEGT. The junction had 7 bases not matched to a gene; V was cut back by 7 bases and J by 3 bases. CDR3 length: 14 amino acids.

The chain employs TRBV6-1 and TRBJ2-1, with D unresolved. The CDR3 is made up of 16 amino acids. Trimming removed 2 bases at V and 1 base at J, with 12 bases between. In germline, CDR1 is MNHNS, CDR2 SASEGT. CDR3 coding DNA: TGTGCCAGCAGTGAAACCGGGTCCCTGTCCTACAATGAGCAGTTCTTC. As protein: CASSETGSLSYNEQFF.

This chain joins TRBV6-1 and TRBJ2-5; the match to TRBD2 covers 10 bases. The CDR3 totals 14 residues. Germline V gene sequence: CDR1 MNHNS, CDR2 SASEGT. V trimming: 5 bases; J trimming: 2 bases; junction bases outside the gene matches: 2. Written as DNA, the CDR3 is TGTGCCAGCAGTAGCGGGGGGGCACAAGAGACCCAGTACTTC. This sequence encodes CASSSGGAQETQYF.

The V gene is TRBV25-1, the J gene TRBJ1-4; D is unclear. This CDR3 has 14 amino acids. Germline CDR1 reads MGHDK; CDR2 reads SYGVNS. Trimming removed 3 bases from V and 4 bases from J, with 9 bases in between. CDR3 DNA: TGTGCCAGCAGTGATTCCCAGCTTAATGAAAAACTGTTTTTT. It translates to CASSDSQLNEKLFF. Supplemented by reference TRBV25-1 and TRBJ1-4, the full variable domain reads EADIYQTPRYLVIGTGKKITLECSQTMGHDKMYWYQQDPGMELHLIHYSYGVNSTEKGDLSSESTVSRIRTEHFPLTLESARPSHTSQYLCASSDSQLNEKLFFGSGTQLSVL.

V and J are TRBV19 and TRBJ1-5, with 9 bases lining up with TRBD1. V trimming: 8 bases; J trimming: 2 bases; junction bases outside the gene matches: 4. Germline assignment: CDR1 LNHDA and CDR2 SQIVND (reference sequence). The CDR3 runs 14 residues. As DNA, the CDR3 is TGTGCCAGTTACGACAGGGGGGGCAATCAGCCCCAGCATTTT. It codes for CASYDRGGNQPQHF.

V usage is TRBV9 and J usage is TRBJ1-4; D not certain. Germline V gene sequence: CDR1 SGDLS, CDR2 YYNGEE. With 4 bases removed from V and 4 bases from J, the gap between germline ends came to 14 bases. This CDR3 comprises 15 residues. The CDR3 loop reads CASSPPLGGNEKLFF. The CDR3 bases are TGTGCCAGCAGCCCCCCCCTGGGCGGTAATGAAAAACTGTTTTTT.

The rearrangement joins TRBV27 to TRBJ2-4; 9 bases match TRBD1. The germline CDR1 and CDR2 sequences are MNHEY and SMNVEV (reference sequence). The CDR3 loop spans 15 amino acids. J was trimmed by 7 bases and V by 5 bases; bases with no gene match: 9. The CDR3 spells CASSLTGTGRNIQYF. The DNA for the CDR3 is TGTGCCAGCAGTCTGACCGGGACAGGGAGGAACATTCAGTACTTC.

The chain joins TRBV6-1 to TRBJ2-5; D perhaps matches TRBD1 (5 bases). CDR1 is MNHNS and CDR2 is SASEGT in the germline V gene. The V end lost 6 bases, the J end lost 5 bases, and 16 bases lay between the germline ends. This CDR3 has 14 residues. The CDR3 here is CASRQSGSWETQYF. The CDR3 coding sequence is TGTGCCAGCAGGCAGTCAGGGTCGTGGGAGACCCAGTACTTC.

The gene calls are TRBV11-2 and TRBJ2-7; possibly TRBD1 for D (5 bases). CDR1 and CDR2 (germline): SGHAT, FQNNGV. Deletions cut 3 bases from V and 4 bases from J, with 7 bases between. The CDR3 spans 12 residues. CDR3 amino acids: CASSFGAYEQYF. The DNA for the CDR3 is TGTGCCAGCAGCTTTGGGGCGTACGAGCAGTACTTC.

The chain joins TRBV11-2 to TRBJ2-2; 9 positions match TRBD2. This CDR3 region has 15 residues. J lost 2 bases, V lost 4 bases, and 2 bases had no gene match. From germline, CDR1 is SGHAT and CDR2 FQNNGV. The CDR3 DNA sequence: TGTGCCAGCAGCTATAGCGGGAGAAACACCGGGGAGCTGTTTTTT. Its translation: CASSYSGRNTGELFF.

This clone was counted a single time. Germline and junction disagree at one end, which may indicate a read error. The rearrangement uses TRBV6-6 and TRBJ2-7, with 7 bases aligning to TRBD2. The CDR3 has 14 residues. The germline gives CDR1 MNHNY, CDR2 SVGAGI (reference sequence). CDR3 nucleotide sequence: TGTGCCAGCAGCTACTCCAGCGGGAATAACGAGCAGTACTTC. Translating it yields CASSYSSGNNEQYF.

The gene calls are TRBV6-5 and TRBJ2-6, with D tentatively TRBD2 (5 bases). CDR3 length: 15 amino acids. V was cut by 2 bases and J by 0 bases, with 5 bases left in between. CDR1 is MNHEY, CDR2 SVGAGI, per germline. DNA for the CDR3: TGTGCCAGCAGTTACGGGAGCTCTGGGGCCAACGTCCTGACTTTC. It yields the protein CASSYGSSGANVLTF.

CDR3 nucleotides: TGTGCCAGCAGTTTGTTGGGGGAGGGGGTTGAAAAACTGTTTTTT. Amino acids: CASSLLGEGVEKLFF. V is TRBV27 and J is TRBJ1-4, with D maybe TRBD1 (6 bases). Germline V CDR1 and CDR2: MNHEY, SMNVEV (reference sequence). V was clipped by 3 bases and J by 7 bases, with 15 bases between them. This CDR3 is built from 15 residues.

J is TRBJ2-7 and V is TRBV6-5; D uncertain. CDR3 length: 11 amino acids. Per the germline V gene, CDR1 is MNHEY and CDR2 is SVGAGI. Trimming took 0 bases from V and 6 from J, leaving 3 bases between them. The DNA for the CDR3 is TGTGCCAGCAGTTACTCGTCCGAGCAGTACTTC. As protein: CASSYSSEQYF.

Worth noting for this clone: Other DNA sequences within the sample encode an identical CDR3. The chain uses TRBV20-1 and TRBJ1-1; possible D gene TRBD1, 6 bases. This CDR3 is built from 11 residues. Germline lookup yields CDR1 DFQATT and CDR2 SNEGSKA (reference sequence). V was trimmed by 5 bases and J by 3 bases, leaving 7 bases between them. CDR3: CSAPGDTEAFF. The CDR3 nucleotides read TGCAGTGCTCCAGGGGACACTGAAGCTTTCTTT.

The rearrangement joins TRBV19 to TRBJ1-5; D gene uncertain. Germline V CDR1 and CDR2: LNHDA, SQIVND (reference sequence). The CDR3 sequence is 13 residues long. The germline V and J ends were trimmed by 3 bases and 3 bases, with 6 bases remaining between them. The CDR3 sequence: CASSMSANQPQHF. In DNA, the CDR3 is TGTGCCAGTAGTATGTCGGCCAATCAGCCCCAGCATTTT.

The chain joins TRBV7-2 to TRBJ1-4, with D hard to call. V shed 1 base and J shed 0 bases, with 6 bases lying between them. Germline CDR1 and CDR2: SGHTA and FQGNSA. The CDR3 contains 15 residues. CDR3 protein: CASSLEVATNEKLFF. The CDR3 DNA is TGTGCCAGCAGCTTAGAAGTTGCAACTAATGAAAAACTGTTTTTT.

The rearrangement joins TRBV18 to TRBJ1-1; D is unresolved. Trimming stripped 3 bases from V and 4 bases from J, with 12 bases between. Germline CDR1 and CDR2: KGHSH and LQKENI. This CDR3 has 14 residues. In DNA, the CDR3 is TGTGCCAGCTCACCTGCCGGGCTTACCACTGAAGCTTTCTTT. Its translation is CASSPAGLTTEAFF.

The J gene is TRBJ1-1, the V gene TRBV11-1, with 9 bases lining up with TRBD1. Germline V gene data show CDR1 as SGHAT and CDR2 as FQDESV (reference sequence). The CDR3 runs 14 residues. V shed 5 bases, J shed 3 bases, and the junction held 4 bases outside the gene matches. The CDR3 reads CASSPRQGDTEAFF. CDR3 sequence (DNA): TGTGCCAGCAGCCCAAGACAGGGGGACACTGAAGCTTTCTTT.

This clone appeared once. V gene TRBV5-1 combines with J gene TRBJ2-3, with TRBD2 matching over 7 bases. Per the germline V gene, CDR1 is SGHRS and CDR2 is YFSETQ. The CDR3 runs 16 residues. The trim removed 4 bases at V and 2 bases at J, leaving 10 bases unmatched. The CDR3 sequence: CASSANSGSTTDTQYF. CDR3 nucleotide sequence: TGCGCCAGCAGCGCGAATAGCGGGTCTACCACAGATACGCAGTATTTT.

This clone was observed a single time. DNA for the CDR3: TGTGCCAGCAGCTCGGGGACAAGTACACTCTATGGCTACACCTTC. Amino acids: CASSSGTSTLYGYTF. The rearrangement uses TRBV7-2 and TRBJ1-2, with D possibly matching TRBD1 (6 bases). Trimming shortened V by 4 bases and J by 4 bases, and 16 bases separated the two germline ends. The V gene's germline CDR1 is SGHTA and CDR2 FQGNSA. The CDR3 extends over 15 amino acids.

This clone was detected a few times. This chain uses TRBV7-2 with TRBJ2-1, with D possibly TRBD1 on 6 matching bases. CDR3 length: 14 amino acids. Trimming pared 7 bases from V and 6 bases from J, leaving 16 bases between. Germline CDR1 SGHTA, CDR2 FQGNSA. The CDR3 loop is CASNQDRSLNEQFF. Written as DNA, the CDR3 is TGTGCCAGCAACCAAGACAGGTCCCTCAATGAGCAGTTCTTC. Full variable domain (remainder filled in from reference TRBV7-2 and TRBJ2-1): GAGVSQSPSNKVTEKGKDVELRCDPISGHTALYWYRQSLGQGLEFLIYFQGNSAPDKSGLPSDRFSAERTGGSVSTLTIQRTQQEDSAVYLCASNQDRSLNEQFFGPGTRLTVL.